One sample yielded the 27 T cell receptor beta chains listed below, sequenced in a study of T cell repertoires in cytomegalovirus infection. No antigens are known for them. A single record per CDR3 protein comes from TCRdb applying MiXCR to the reads. This sample has roughly 340,000 distinct CDR3 sequences, with 25% to 30% found just once. Material: cultured PBMCs, obtained from culture after CMV antigen stimulation. The receptors originated from a human donor in good health (CMV status not recorded). Some clones in this sample may be carry-over from other donors' samples.

This chain joins TRBV11-2 and TRBJ2-4; D may be TRBD2 (6 bases). The CDR3 contains 15 residues. Between the trimmed V and J ends, which lost 1 base and 7 bases, there was a span of 14 bases. Germline CDR1 is SGHAT and CDR2 is FQNNGV. Here the CDR3 reads CASSLVSGELNIQYF. In DNA form, the CDR3 reads TGTGCCAGCAGCTTAGTATCGGGGGAGCTTAACATTCAGTACTTC. Drawing the rest from reference TRBV11-2 and TRBJ2-4, the complete variable domain is EAGVAQSPRYKIIEKRQSVAFWCNPISGHATLYWYQQILGQGPKLLIQFQNNGVVDDSQLPKDRFSAERLKGVDSTLKIQPAKLEDSAVYLCASSLVSGELNIQYFGAGTRLSVL.

This clonotype was seen a few times. The CDR3 loop is CASSHTEFRRETQYF. In DNA, the CDR3 is TGTGCCAGCAGCCACACGGAGTTTCGCCGGGAGACCCAGTACTTC. The chain joins TRBV11-2 to TRBJ2-5; D is uncertain. Germline V gene lookup returns CDR1 SGHAT and CDR2 FQNNGV. The CDR3 contains 15 residues. V shed 5 bases and J shed 5 bases, with 18 bases lying between them.

The chain combines TRBV5-1 with TRBJ1-5; 12 nucleotides match TRBD1. This CDR3 is 15 amino acids long. CDR1 and CDR2 (germline): SGHRS, YFSETQ. Germline trimming cut 3 bases from V and 6 bases from J; bases unmatched to any gene: 4. The DNA for the CDR3 is TGCGCCAGCAGCTCCGGGACAGGGGGCGGTCAGCCCCAGCATTTT. Translation: CASSSGTGGGQPQHF.

The chain combines TRBV20-1 with TRBJ1-1; D uncertain. CDR3 length: 14 residues. Trimming removed 1 base at V and 1 base at J, with 10 bases between. Germline V CDR1 and CDR2: DFQATT, SNEGSKA (reference sequence). The CDR3 DNA reads TGCAGTGCTAGAGTGCCCAGCCCGAACACTGAAGCTTTCTTT. Translated: CSARVPSPNTEAFF.

The chain joins TRBV7-8 to TRBJ2-5; TRBD2 aligns across 16 bases. This CDR3 is 17 amino acids long. Trimming at V came to 5 bases and at J to 9 bases, leaving 12 bases not matched to a gene. Germline loops: CDR1 SGHVS, CDR2 FQNEAQ. CDR3 DNA: TGTGCCAGCAGCCTGGGACTAGCGGGAGGGCTCCGTGGGGCCCAGTACTTC. Protein product: CASSLGLAGGLRGAQYF. The complete variable domain, with remaining parts taken from reference TRBV7-8 and TRBJ2-5, reads GAGVSQSPRYKVAKRGQDVALRCDPISGHVSLFWYQQALGQGPEFLTYFQNEAQLDKSGLPSDRFFAERPEGSVSTLKIQRTQQEDSAVYLCASSLGLAGGLRGAQYFGPGTRLLVL.

V gene TRBV20-1 combines with J gene TRBJ2-7; the D gene is possibly TRBD1 (7 bases). The V end lost 4 bases, the J end lost 3 bases, and 19 bases lay between the germline ends. Germline lookup yields CDR1 DFQATT and CDR2 SNEGSKA (reference sequence). The CDR3 sequence is 15 residues long. CDR3 DNA: TGCAGTGCTAACCAAAGGGGGGACAGAGTCTACGAGCAGTACTTC. This codes for CSANQRGDRVYEQYF.

The chain recombines TRBV7-8 with TRBJ1-5; 8 nucleotides align to TRBD1. V dropped 5 bases and J dropped 1; count of bases not matched to a gene: 4. Germline assignment: CDR1 SGHVS and CDR2 FQNEAQ. The CDR3 spans 15 residues. The CDR3 bases are TGTGCCAGCAGCGAGGACAGGGCAAGCAATCAGCCCCAGCATTTT. Translation gives CASSEDRASNQPQHF. Full variable domain (missing parts from reference TRBV7-8 and TRBJ1-5): GAGVSQSPRYKVAKRGQDVALRCDPISGHVSLFWYQQALGQGPEFLTYFQNEAQLDKSGLPSDRFFAERPEGSVSTLKIQRTQQEDSAVYLCASSEDRASNQPQHFGDGTRLSIL.

The chain links TRBV12-3 or TRBV12-4 to TRBJ2-5; 10 bases fit TRBD2. V shed 7 bases and J 4 bases; nucleotides not matched to a gene: 12. This CDR3 comprises 16 residues. CDR3 residues: CASTPRSGGQGETQYF. DNA for the CDR3: TGTGCCAGCACGCCCCGTAGCGGGGGGCAGGGAGAGACCCAGTACTTC.

As regards this clonotype: The junction does not match germline at one end; this may be a read error. The V gene is TRBV6-8, the J gene TRBJ1-1, with unresolved D. The CDR3 is made up of 16 amino acids. Germline V lookup: CDR1 MNHGY, CDR2 SAAAGT. In DNA form, the CDR3 reads TGTGCCAGCAGTTACTCCTTGGCCCTCGTGAAGACTGAAGCTTTCTTT. Translation gives CASSYSLALVKTEAFF.

The V gene is TRBV4-3, the J gene TRBJ1-1; 8 bases fit TRBD1. The germline V gene has CDR1 LGHNA and CDR2 YSLEER. The CDR3 is made up of 17 amino acids. V lost 2 bases and J lost 6; bases outside the gene matches: 14. CDR3 amino acids: CASSQRGTDRAAAEAFF. CDR3 bases: TGCGCCAGCAGCCAAAGGGGGACGGACAGGGCCGCGGCTGAAGCTTTCTTT.

The sample holds many counts of this clonotype. The chain combines TRBV4-1 with TRBJ1-2, with D maybe TRBD1 (5 bases). The CDR3 consists of 16 residues. Trimming stripped 3 bases from V and 0 bases from J, with 14 bases between. Germline V gives CDR1 MGHRA, CDR2 YSYEKL. CDR3 DNA: TGCGCCAGCAGCCAGACGCCTGGGGACCCTAACTATGGCTACACCTTC. It encodes CASSQTPGDPNYGYTF.

The chain has TRBV2 and TRBJ2-7; 9 bases fit TRBD1. The CDR3 extends over 14 amino acids. Germline assignment: CDR1 SNHLY and CDR2 FYNNEI. V lost 5 bases to trimming and J lost 4 bases; unmatched junction nucleotides: 6. Here the CDR3 reads CASSPDRGIYEQYF. CDR3 DNA sequence: TGTGCCAGCAGTCCTGACAGGGGGATTTACGAGCAGTACTTC.

This clonotype was seen a handful of times. The chain employs TRBV28 and TRBJ1-5; no firm D call. CDR1 is MDHEN and CDR2 is SYDVKM in the germline V gene. The ends were cut back, 6 bases at V and 0 bases at J, with 12 bases in the middle. CDR3 length equals 15 residues. As DNA, the CDR3 is TGTGCCAGCAGCGTGTTGGACCATAGCAATCAGCCCCAGCATTTT. Translating gives CASSVLDHSNQPQHF.

J is TRBJ2-2 and V is TRBV12-3 or TRBV12-4; D remains ambiguous. This CDR3 has 13 residues. The germline V and J ends were trimmed by 5 bases and 5 bases, with 9 bases remaining between them. The CDR3 here is CASSPPVTGELFF. The DNA for the CDR3 is TGTGCCAGCAGTCCCCCGGTAACCGGGGAGCTGTTTTTT.

The chain uses TRBV18 and TRBJ2-7; either TRBD1 or TRBD2 may supply D (5 bases each). In germline, CDR1 is KGHSH, CDR2 LQKENI. Deletions cut 3 bases from V and 7 bases from J, with 19 bases between. There are 15 residues in the CDR3. The CDR3 coding sequence is TGTGCCAGCTCACCGAGGGCCACCCAGGGCGTTGAGCAGTACTTC. This translates into CASSPRATQGVEQYF. The full variable domain, its missing parts supplied by reference TRBV18 and TRBJ2-7, is NAGVMQNPRHLVRRRGQEARLRCSPMKGHSHVYWYRQLPEEGLKFMVYLQKENIIDESGMPKERFSAEFPKEGPSILRIQQVVRGDSAAYFCASSPRATQGVEQYFGPGTRLTVT.

This clonotype came up a few times. The chain employs TRBV27 and TRBJ1-5, with 9 bases identical to TRBD1. This CDR3 has 15 amino acids. The germline gives CDR1 MNHEY, CDR2 SMNVEV (reference sequence). J was trimmed by 3 bases and V by 3 bases; bases with no gene match: 3. CDR3 amino acids: CASSFGQGNNQPQHF. CDR3 nucleotides: TGTGCCAGCAGTTTCGGACAGGGGAACAATCAGCCCCAGCATTTT.

This clonotype has at least ten counts. The V call is TRBV7-3, the J call TRBJ1-1; D not certain. The CDR3 spans 13 residues. V shed 1 base and J shed 4 bases, with 7 bases lying between them. From germline, CDR1 is SGHTA and CDR2 FQGTGA. Here the CDR3 DNA reads TGTGCCAGCAGCTTAATGGAGGGCACTGAAGCTTTCTTT. Translated, it gives CASSLMEGTEAFF.

This clonotype was counted at least ten times. The chain joins TRBV12-3 or TRBV12-4 to TRBJ1-3, with D maybe TRBD1 (6 bases). V dropped 5 bases and J dropped 2 bases, with 28 bases sitting between them. CDR3 length: 20 residues. The CDR3 DNA sequence: TGTGCCAGCAGTGATCCCCTGAATAAGGGGGTTAAAAGACCTGGAAACACCATATATTTT. This codes for CASSDPLNKGVKRPGNTIYF.

J is TRBJ1-5 and V is TRBV27; D might be TRBD1 (5 bases). Germline lookup yields CDR1 MNHEY and CDR2 SMNVEV (reference sequence). The V end lost 6 bases, the J end lost 7 bases, and 13 bases lay between the germline ends. The CDR3 sequence is 13 residues long. The CDR3 sequence is CASSSGRRQPQHF. In nucleotides, the CDR3 is TGTGCCAGCAGCTCAGGGAGGAGGCAGCCCCAGCATTTT.

This clonotype was seen a few times. The chain is built from TRBV28 and TRBJ2-7; D not resolved. The CDR3 is made up of 14 amino acids. Trimming pared 10 bases from V and 2 bases from J, leaving 18 bases between. Germline V gene lookup returns CDR1 MDHEN and CDR2 SYDVKM. This CDR3 is CATHPYEDAYEQYF. The DNA of the CDR3 is TGTGCCACCCACCCTTACGAGGATGCCTACGAGCAGTACTTC.

The chain uses TRBV7-9 and TRBJ2-1, with 9 bases identical to TRBD1. CDR1 is SEHNR, CDR2 FQNEAQ, per germline (reference sequence). The junction had 5 bases not matched to a gene; V was cut back by 5 bases and J by 9 bases. The length of the CDR3 is 13 residues. CDR3 residues: CASSGGQGVEQFF. The CDR3 DNA reads as TGTGCCAGCAGCGGGGGACAGGGAGTTGAGCAGTTCTTC.

This clonotype appeared a few times. This chain uses TRBV7-8 with TRBJ1-2; a possible D gene is TRBD1 (5 bases). The CDR3 spans 16 residues. The V gene lost 1 base and the J gene lost 3 bases, with 15 bases spanning the gap. Germline assignment: CDR1 SGHVS and CDR2 FQNEAQ. CDR3 residues: CASSLGAGGLDYGYTF. The DNA for the CDR3 is TGTGCCAGCAGCTTAGGCGCCGGGGGGTTAGACTATGGCTACACCTTC.

Concerning this clonotype itself: Given a much more abundant clone one base away, this may be a read error. This rearrangement joins TRBV7-6 to TRBJ2-3; 7 bases line up with TRBD1. Germline assignment: CDR1 SGHVS and CDR2 FNYEAQ. The CDR3 extends over 15 amino acids. CDR3 bases: TGTGCCAGCAGCTTATTGGACAGGCGCACAGGTACGCAGTATTTT. This codes for CASSLLDRRTGTQYF. Based on the CDR3 plus reference TRBV7-6 and TRBJ2-3, the full variable domain is GAGVSQSPRYKVTKRGQDVALRCDPISGHVSLYWYRQALGQGPEFLTYFNYEAQQDKSGLPNDRFSAERPEGSISTLTIQRTEQRDSAMYRCASSLLDRRTGTQYFGPGTRLTVL.

This clonotype was seen more than once but under ten times. The chain has TRBV2 and TRBJ2-3, with 9 bases identical to TRBD2. Germline V CDR1 and CDR2: SNHLY, FYNNEI. With V trimmed by 8 bases and J by 0 bases, 3 bases remained unmatched. This CDR3 has 14 residues. The CDR3 sequence is CASQAGGSTDTQYF. In nucleotides, the CDR3 is TGTGCCAGCCAAGCGGGGGGCAGCACAGATACGCAGTATTTT.

Only a few counts were recorded for this clonotype. The chain employs TRBV10-2 and TRBJ1-6; 7 positions match TRBD1. J was trimmed by 10 bases and V by 5 bases; bases with no gene match: 11. The CDR3 is made up of 15 amino acids. Germline CDR1 reads WSHSY; CDR2 reads SAAADI. In DNA, the CDR3 is TGCGCCAGCAGTTCGACAGGGCGGCCGGAATCACCCCTCCACTTT. As protein: CASSSTGRPESPLHF.

The chain uses TRBV7-2 and TRBJ2-2; D is undetermined. This CDR3 region has 14 residues. Germline CDR1 and CDR2: SGHTA and FQGNSA. Trimming removed 8 bases from V and 4 bases from J, with 14 bases in between. The CDR3 nucleotides are TGTGCCAGCGTCGCAGGCCTATTCACCGGGGAGCTGTTTTTT. Protein product: CASVAGLFTGELFF.

This clonotype was counted between two and nine times. The V and J genes are TRBV20-1 and TRBJ2-7, with D possibly being TRBD1 or TRBD2 (6 bases each). Germline V CDR1 and CDR2: DFQATT, SNEGSKA (reference sequence). The V and J ends lost 6 bases and 2 bases respectively, with 14 bases between them. The CDR3 has 13 residues. DNA of the CDR3: TGCAGTGCCCCTGCGAGGGGGGCCTACGAGCAGTACTTC. This translates into CSAPARGAYEQYF.